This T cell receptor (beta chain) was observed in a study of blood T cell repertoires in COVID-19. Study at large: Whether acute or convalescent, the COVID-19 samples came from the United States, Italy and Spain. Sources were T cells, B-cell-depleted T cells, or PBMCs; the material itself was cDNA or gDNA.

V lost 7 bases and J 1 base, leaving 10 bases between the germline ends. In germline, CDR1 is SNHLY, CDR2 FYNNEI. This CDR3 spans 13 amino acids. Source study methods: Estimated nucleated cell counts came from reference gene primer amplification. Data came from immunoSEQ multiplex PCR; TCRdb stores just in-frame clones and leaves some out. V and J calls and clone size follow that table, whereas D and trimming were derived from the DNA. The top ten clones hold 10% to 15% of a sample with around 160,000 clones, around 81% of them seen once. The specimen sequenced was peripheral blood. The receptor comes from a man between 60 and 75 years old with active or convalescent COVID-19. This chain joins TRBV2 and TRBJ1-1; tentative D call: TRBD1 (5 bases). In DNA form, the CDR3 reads TGTGCCAGCAACCTACAGGCGAACACTGAAGCTTTCTTT. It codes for CASNLQANTEAFF.